These 27 T cell receptor beta chains share one sample of origin, sequenced in a study of T cells expressing NK-cell markers (dated by TCRdb to 2020 to 2021). The library was obtained by 5' RACE. Sequencing took place on an Illumina HiSeq 2000. TCRdb reprocessed the reads, and each CDR3 protein sequence is entered once, without DNA. The sample's own table lists approximately 150,000 distinct CDR3 sequences. Roughly 12% of the sample comes from the top ten. The sample taken for sequencing was blood T cells: a sorted CD56 or NKG2C T cell subset, CD4+ or CD8+ T cells, or bulk PBMC T cells (not recorded which). The receptors were gathered from a man aged 18-30 years in good health. Donor details come from another sample of the same person, matched by shared clones.

The chain has TRBV12-3 or TRBV12-4 and TRBJ2-1; TCRdb returns TRBD1, unconfirmable since there is no DNA. The CDR3 runs to 16 residues. The CDR3 region is CASSPTTGDGKNEQFF.

The V gene is TRBV29-1, the J gene TRBJ2-5; TCRdb reports TRBD1, a call that lacks DNA to check it against. This CDR3 has 15 amino acids. Germline-derived CDR1 and CDR2 are SQVTM and ANQGSEA. CDR3: CSVEEGRGSLETQYF.

The rearrangement links TRBV4-1 to TRBJ1-1; checking the TCRdb D call of TRBD1 is not possible without DNA. The CDR3 is made up of 14 amino acids. Germline V gene sequence: CDR1 MGHRA, CDR2 YSYEKL. Here the CDR3 reads CASSRRDREPEAFF.

The rearrangement uses TRBV14 and TRBJ2-7; TCRdb gives TRBD1 as the D gene, but with no DNA this cannot be confirmed. From germline, CDR1 is SGHDN and CDR2 FVKESK. The CDR3 loop spans 17 amino acids. The CDR3 loop is CASSQDNRQGLTYEQYF.

The chain joins TRBV4-2 to TRBJ2-1; the TCRdb D gene call, TRBD2, has no DNA to confirm it. The CDR3 totals 17 residues. CDR1 is LGHNA, CDR2 YNFKEQ, per germline. CDR3 amino acids: CASSQEGGASGFHEQFF.

This CDR3 is CASSSRSYNEQFF. The rearrangement uses TRBV11-3 and TRBJ2-1; TCRdb designates TRBD1, a call that cannot be tested without DNA. The CDR3 has 13 amino acids. From germline, CDR1 is SGHNT and CDR2 YENEEA.

The V and J genes are TRBV11-2 and TRBJ2-1; TCRdb outputs TRBD2, but without DNA this stays unchecked. The CDR3 runs to 17 residues. Germline-derived CDR1 and CDR2 are SGHAT and FQNNGV. CDR3 region: CASSLLTGTSGTHEQFF.

The CDR3 sequence: CASSLGEVWQPYNEQFF. This sequence joins TRBV11-2 and TRBJ2-1. Germline CDR1 and CDR2: SGHAT and FQNNGV. The CDR3 extends over 17 amino acids.

The chain is built from TRBV20-1 and TRBJ2-1; the TCRdb call, TRBD2, lacks DNA for checking. CDR1 and CDR2 from the germline V gene are DFQATT and SNEGSKA (reference sequence). The CDR3 runs 15 residues. CDR3 loop: CSARTWEGPLDEQFF.

The chain has TRBV7-3 and TRBJ2-3. Per the germline V gene, CDR1 is SGHTA and CDR2 is FQGTGA. The CDR3 totals 13 residues. CDR3 loop: CASSYSVGDTQYF.

The rearrangement uses TRBV30 and TRBJ2-5; checking the TCRdb D call of TRBD1 is not possible without DNA. The length of the CDR3 is 16 residues. Germline V lookup: CDR1 GTSNPN, CDR2 SVGIG (reference sequence). The CDR3 sequence is CAWSAALTGGEFPQYF.

The rearrangement uses TRBV29-1 and TRBJ2-2; TCRdb selects TRBD2, and the lack of DNA leaves this call unchecked. The germline CDR1 and CDR2 sequences are SQVTM and ANQGSEA. The CDR3 is 12 amino acids. The CDR3 is CSVIGEAGELFF.

The chain couples TRBV5-1 to TRBJ1-1; TCRdb outputs TRBD1, but without DNA this stays unchecked. There are 14 residues in the CDR3. Germline lookup yields CDR1 SGHRS and CDR2 YFSETQ. The CDR3 sequence is CASSLAGGFTEAFF.

The rearrangement joins TRBV27 to TRBJ2-1; TCRdb reports TRBD2, a call that lacks DNA to check it against. Germline V gene data show CDR1 as MNHEY and CDR2 as SMNVEV (reference sequence). The CDR3 is 16 amino acids. CDR3 region: CASSLSLAAGVNEQFF.

The chain employs TRBV27 and TRBJ1-1. CDR1 MNHEY and CDR2 SMNVEV come from the germline V gene (reference sequence). The CDR3 runs 15 residues. The CDR3 is CASTAIGQGGTEAFF.

The V call is TRBV6-5, the J call TRBJ1-1; TCRdb returns TRBD1, unconfirmable since there is no DNA. There are 11 residues in the CDR3. Germline V gene lookup returns CDR1 MNHEY and CDR2 SVGAGI. Here the CDR3 reads CATRRNTEAFF.

The chain recombines TRBV5-6 with TRBJ2-3; TCRdb's D call of TRBD2 is untestable without DNA. Per the germline V gene, CDR1 is SGHDT and CDR2 is YYEEEE. This CDR3 has 17 residues. CDR3 residues: CASSPLEEREGPDTQYF.

V gene TRBV5-5 combines with J gene TRBJ2-1; the TRBD2 assignment by TCRdb is unverifiable without DNA. This CDR3 is 14 amino acids long. Germline CDR1 and CDR2: SGHKS and YYEKEE (reference sequence). The CDR3 reads CASSFVAGFDEQFF.

The genes are TRBV10-3 and TRBJ2-5; the D call from TCRdb, TRBD2, cannot be confirmed without DNA. The CDR3 totals 15 residues. Germline assignment: CDR1 ENHRY and CDR2 SYGVKD. The CDR3 region is CAISESRELQETQYF.

The CDR3 loop is CSARDRTSGGSSYNEQFF. The chain combines TRBV20-1 with TRBJ2-1. Germline values: CDR1 DFQATT, CDR2 SNEGSKA (reference sequence). CDR3 length equals 18 residues.

The genes are TRBV20-1 and TRBJ2-7; TCRdb lists TRBD2, though no DNA is available to test this call. CDR3 length: 17 residues. CDR1 and CDR2 (germline): DFQATT, SNEGSKA (reference sequence). The CDR3 reads CSAREKGLAGLPYEQYF.

The rearrangement uses TRBV12-3 or TRBV12-4 and TRBJ2-5; the TRBD1 assignment by TCRdb is unverifiable without DNA. There are 14 residues in the CDR3. CDR3 residues: CASSLEGAQETQYF.

The J gene is TRBJ2-7, the V gene TRBV3-1; TCRdb's assignment of TRBD2 cannot be checked, as there is no DNA. The CDR3 extends over 16 amino acids. Germline V CDR1 and CDR2: LGHDT, YNNKEL (reference sequence). The chain's CDR3 is CASSPVWAGVKYEQYF.

J is TRBJ2-1 and V is TRBV6-5. This CDR3 is 11 amino acids long. Germline CDR1 MNHEY, CDR2 SVGAGI. CDR3 in amino acids: CASVGVNEQFF.

J is TRBJ2-5 and V is TRBV7-9; TCRdb reports TRBD1, a call that lacks DNA to check it against. The CDR3 is 15 residues long. Per germline, CDR1 SEHNR and CDR2 FQNEAQ (reference sequence). CDR3 region: CASSSWTGGLETQYF.

This chain uses TRBV29-1 with TRBJ2-1; the TCRdb D gene call, TRBD2, has no DNA to confirm it. Per the germline V gene, CDR1 is SQVTM and CDR2 is ANQGSEA. The CDR3 runs 15 residues. CDR3 loop: CSVEDQLAGINEQFF.

The genes are TRBV24-1 and TRBJ2-2. Per the germline V gene, CDR1 is KGHDR and CDR2 is SFDVKD. This CDR3 is built from 17 residues. The CDR3 sequence is CATSDLRMGWNTGELFF.